This T cell receptor (beta chain) comes out of a study of CD8 T cells in Susac syndrome. CDR3 size: 14 residues. Trimming took 4 bases from V and 7 from J; bases not matched to a gene: 6. Germline CDR1 and CDR2: MNHEY and SVGAGI. Reverse transcription of about 0.45 to 1 ug RNA was carried out with random hexamers. TCRdb fed the immunoSEQ multiplex PCR reads into MiXCR, producing one record per CDR3 protein. Seen here are approximately 110,000 distinct CDR3 sequences, around 97% observed once, and the top ten hold 0.096%. CD8+ and CD4+ T cells from blood underwent TCR beta sequencing, which was carried out in a high-throughput format.

The sequencing sample was made of CD4+ T cells from PBMCs. The rearrangement uses TRBV6-5 and TRBJ1-2; 10 bases map to TRBD1. This clonotype originated in a human donor in good health. For the CDR3, the DNA is TGTGCCAGCAGTTTAGAAAGGGACAGGGGTGGCTACACCTTC. This encodes CASSLERDRGGYTF.